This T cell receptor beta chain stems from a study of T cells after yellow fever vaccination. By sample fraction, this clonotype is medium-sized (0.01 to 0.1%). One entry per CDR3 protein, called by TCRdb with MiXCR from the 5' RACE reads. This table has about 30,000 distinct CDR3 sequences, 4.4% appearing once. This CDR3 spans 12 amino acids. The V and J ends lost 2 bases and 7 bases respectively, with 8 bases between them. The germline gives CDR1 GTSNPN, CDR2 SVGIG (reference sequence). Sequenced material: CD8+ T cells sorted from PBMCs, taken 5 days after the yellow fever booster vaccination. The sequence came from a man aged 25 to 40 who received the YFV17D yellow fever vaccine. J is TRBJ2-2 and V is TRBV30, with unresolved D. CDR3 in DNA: TGTGCCTGGAGTCGTCTTATCGGGGAGCTGTTTTTT. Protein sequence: CAWSRLIGELFF.